This T cell receptor beta chain emerged from a study of type 1 and type 2 diabetes patients. Study context: Samples came from type 1 diabetic, type 2 diabetic or nondiabetic people, recruited in China.

No donor had another autoimmune disease or recent infection within four weeks. The PCR template was genomic DNA. The TCR beta CDR3 region was amplified using 30 forward and 13 reverse primers. TCRdb re-derived calls from the multiplex PCR reads in MiXCR, one entry per CDR3 protein. The table shows 250,000 or so distinct CDR3 sequences, with roughly 50% occurring only once. Unmatched junction bases numbered 5, after V lost 9 bases and J lost 2 bases. CDR3 length: 13 amino acids. From germline, CDR1 is SNHLY and CDR2 FYNNEI. The sequencing input was peripheral blood mononuclear cells (PBMCs). The chain recombines TRBV2 with TRBJ2-3; TRBD1 matches 7 bases. This clonotype was sampled from a young man with type 2 diabetes. The CDR3 is CARDRENTDTQYF. CDR3 nucleotide sequence: TGTGCCAGAGACAGGGAGAACACAGATACGCAGTATTTT.